The clone carrying this T cell receptor (beta chain) was observed at least ten times. The entry originates in a study of blood T cell repertoires in COVID-19. Overall study: Researchers got acute and convalescent COVID-19 samples from the United States, Italy and Spain. The cDNA or gDNA used as material had been derived from T cells, B-cell-depleted T cells, or PBMCs.

The repertoire was sequenced with immunoSEQ multiplex PCR; TCRdb's copy has only in-frame clones and lacks some. Of over 110,000 clones listed, roughly 86% were seen once; the top ten hold approximately 1.8%. The specimen was peripheral blood. The sequence was obtained from a man aged 65-85 years with acute or convalescent COVID-19.

CDR3 sequence reads: CASSLGPGDNYEQYF. The CDR3 DNA reads as TGTGCCAGCAGCTTAGGGCCAGGGGATAATTACGAGCAGTACTTC. The V and J genes are TRBV11-2 and TRBJ2-7; tentatively, D is TRBD1 (6 bases). The germline V gene encodes CDR1 SGHAT and CDR2 FQNNGV. The CDR3 sequence is 15 residues long. Trimming took off 1 base at V and 4 bases at J, with 14 bases between the two ends. Complete variable domain (other parts from reference TRBV11-2 and TRBJ2-7): EAGVAQSPRYKIIEKRQSVAFWCNPISGHATLYWYQQILGQGPKLLIQFQNNGVVDDSQLPKDRFSAERLKGVDSTLKIQPAKLEDSAVYLCASSLGPGDNYEQYFGPGTRLTVT.